One sample yielded the 16 T cell receptor beta chains listed below, sequenced in a study of memory CD4+ T cells and cytomegalovirus serostatus. The sort gate was single viable CD3+CD4+CD8-CD45RO+ cells for memory CD4+ T cells. TCRdb's table, derived via immunoSEQ multiplex PCR, lists solely in-frame clones and lacks some. The sample gives about 45,000 clones, roughly 78% of which show up once; approximately 0.98% is in the top ten. The sequencing sample was made of memory CD4+ T cells from blood. Source of these receptors: an adult in good health and CMV-seronegative.

The chain links TRBV28 to TRBJ2-7; tentatively, D is TRBD1 or TRBD2 (6 bases each). The CDR3 is 15 amino acids. Germline V gene lookup returns CDR1 MDHEN and CDR2 SYDVKM. V was pared by 6 bases and J by 0 bases, with 15 bases between. Written as DNA, the CDR3 is TGTGCCAGCAGCCCCCTGGGGGGCCGCTCCTACGAGCAGTACTTC. Translated: CASSPLGGRSYEQYF.

This chain uses TRBV30 with TRBJ1-2; 7 positions agree with TRBD1. Germline CDR1 is GTSNPN and CDR2 is SVGIG (reference sequence). J gave up 4 bases and V 1 base, and 6 bases lay outside the gene matches. The CDR3 has 14 amino acids. DNA of the CDR3: TGTGCCTGGAGTGAAGGCAGGGACAGCTATGGCTACACCTTC. Translating gives CAWSEGRDSYGYTF.

J is TRBJ2-7 and V is TRBV21-1. TRBV21-1 constitutes a pseudogene. This CDR3 is 12 amino acids long. CDR3 amino acids: CASILGGFQQYF. The CDR3 nucleotides read TGTGCCAGCATCCTGGGGGGCTTTCAGCAGTACTTC.

This chain links TRBV7-9 with TRBJ2-1, with 14 bases fitting TRBD2. J was trimmed by 6 bases and V by 1 base; bases with no gene match: 2. The CDR3 loop spans 16 amino acids. Germline V gene lookup returns CDR1 SEHNR and CDR2 FQNEAQ (reference sequence). The CDR3 sequence: CASSLGGTSGGNEQFF. The CDR3 nucleotides read TGTGCCAGCAGCTTAGGGGGGACTAGCGGGGGCAATGAGCAGTTCTTC.

This clone came up once. This chain uses TRBV7-3 with TRBJ1-1; 10 nucleotides align to TRBD1. The ends lost 4 bases at V and 4 bases at J; junction bases unmatched: 15. CDR3 length equals 18 residues. The V gene's germline CDR1 is SGHTA and CDR2 FQGTGA. The CDR3 coding sequence is TGTGCCAGCAGCTCCACCCGACAGGGGGCATTGAGTGGCACTGAAGCTTTCTTT. Translating it yields CASSSTRQGALSGTEAFF. The full variable domain, in which reference TRBV7-3 and TRBJ1-1 provide the parts outside the CDR3, is GAGVSQTPSNKVTEKGKYVELRCDPISGHTALYWYRQSLGQGPEFLIYFQGTGAADDSGLPNDRFFAVRPEGSVSTLKIQRTERGDSAVYLCASSSTRQGALSGTEAFFGQGTRLTVV.

The CDR3 loop reads CASRSGGSYEQYF. CDR3 nucleotide sequence: TGTGCCAGCCGTTCAGGGGGCTCCTACGAGCAGTACTTC. The chain links TRBV28 to TRBJ2-7, with 7 bases lining up with TRBD1. CDR1 is MDHEN, CDR2 SYDVKM, per germline. The junction had 4 bases not matched to a gene; V was cut back by 8 bases and J by 0 bases. The CDR3 spans 13 residues.

This clone was seen only a few times. J is TRBJ1-1 and V is TRBV5-5; D is unresolved. V was clipped by 5 bases and J by 5 bases, with 22 bases between them. CDR3 size: 16 residues. Looked up from germline, CDR1 is SGHKS and CDR2 is YYEKEE (reference sequence). The CDR3 sequence is CASSFRLQGLGTEAFF. The CDR3 DNA reads TGTGCCAGCAGTTTCCGACTCCAAGGCCTGGGGACTGAAGCTTTCTTT.

V gene TRBV30 combines with J gene TRBJ2-3, with D perhaps TRBD2 (6 bases). The CDR3 sequence is 14 residues long. Per the germline V gene, CDR1 is GTSNPN and CDR2 is SVGIG (reference sequence). Trimming stripped 5 bases from V and 0 bases from J, with 12 bases between. The CDR3 sequence: CAWESAGSTDTQYF. CDR3 coding DNA: TGTGCCTGGGAGTCGGCGGGGAGCACAGATACGCAGTATTTT.

The gene calls are TRBV5-4 and TRBJ2-5, with TRBD2 identical over 7 bases. J lost 2 bases, V lost 1 base, and 8 bases had no gene match. CDR1 is SGHNT and CDR2 is YYREEE in the germline V gene (reference sequence). The CDR3 has 16 amino acids. CDR3 sequence (DNA): TGTGCCAGCAGCTTGTCGGCGGGAGCTAGTCAAGAGACCCAGTACTTC. Amino acid sequence: CASSLSAGASQETQYF. Full variable domain (remainder filled in from reference TRBV5-4 and TRBJ2-5): ETGVTQSPTHLIKTRGQQVTLRCSSQSGHNTVSWYQQALGQGPQFIFQYYREEENGRGNFPPRFSGLQFPNYSSELNVNALELDDSALYLCASSLSAGASQETQYFGPGTRLLVL.

The V gene is TRBV6-6, the J gene TRBJ1-5; D unresolved. This CDR3 comprises 12 residues. Trimming took 2 bases from V and 10 from J, leaving 9 bases between them. Germline CDR1 reads MNHNY; CDR2 reads SVGAGI (reference sequence). Here the CDR3 reads CASSYAQTPQHF. CDR3 sequence (DNA): TGTGCCAGCAGTTACGCCCAGACACCCCAGCATTTT.

CDR3 bases: TGTGCCAGCAGAAGCCCCCCCAATGAGCAGTTCTTC. It yields the protein CASRSPPNEQFF. The chain combines TRBV28 with TRBJ2-1; D gene unclear. V gave up 6 bases and J gave up 6 bases, with 9 bases separating them. CDR1 is MDHEN, CDR2 SYDVKM, per germline. The length of the CDR3 is 12 residues. The whole variable domain, filled in from reference TRBV28 and TRBJ2-1, reads DVKVTQSSRYLVKRTGEKVFLECVQDMDHENMFWYRQDPGLGLRLIYFSYDVKMKEKGDIPEGYSVSREKKERFSLILESASTNQTSMYLCASRSPPNEQFFGPGTRLTVL.

This clone has only one observation. This chain connects TRBV15 to TRBJ1-1; D is ambiguous. This CDR3 is 14 amino acids long. The ends were cut back, 1 base at V and 2 bases at J, with 8 bases in the middle. From germline, CDR1 is LNHNV and CDR2 YYDKDF (reference sequence). This CDR3 is CATSRGGSNTEAFF. DNA for the CDR3: TGTGCCACCAGCAGAGGTGGCAGCAACACTGAAGCTTTCTTT. Full variable domain (outside the CDR3, taken from reference TRBV15 and TRBJ1-1): DAMVIQNPRYQVTQFGKPVTLSCSQTLNHNVMYWYQQKSSQAPKLLFHYYDKDFNNEADTPDNFQSRRPNTSFCFLDIRSPGLGDTAMYLCATSRGGSNTEAFFGQGTRLTVV.

The chain has TRBV28 and TRBJ2-7, with D perhaps TRBD1 (6 bases). Germline values: CDR1 MDHEN, CDR2 SYDVKM. V dropped 5 bases and J dropped 3 bases, with 11 bases sitting between them. This CDR3 spans 13 amino acids. The CDR3 spells CASSPGQYYEQYF. CDR3 nucleotide sequence: TGTGCCAGCAGTCCGGGACAATACTACGAGCAGTACTTC.

This rearrangement joins TRBV4-2 to TRBJ1-1; the match to TRBD1 covers 7 bases. CDR3 length: 14 residues. J gave up 4 bases and V 1 base, and 3 bases lay outside the gene matches. Germline V gene lookup returns CDR1 LGHNA and CDR2 YNFKEQ. The CDR3 protein is CASSQARTGTEAFF. DNA for the CDR3: TGTGCCAGCAGCCAAGCCCGGACAGGCACTGAAGCTTTCTTT.

The chain carries TRBV7-8 and TRBJ2-7, with a weak D call TRBD2 (7 bases). The germline V gene has CDR1 SGHVS and CDR2 FQNEAQ. Between the trimmed V and J ends, which lost 5 bases and 6 bases, there was a span of 17 bases. This CDR3 has 14 amino acids. CDR3 in DNA: TGTGCCAGCAGCAAGGGGGGGGACCAACCCGAGCAGTACTTC. Protein sequence: CASSKGGDQPEQYF.

The chain couples TRBV25-1 to TRBJ1-2; 7 nucleotides align to TRBD1. The V gene's germline CDR1 is MGHDK and CDR2 SYGVNS. The CDR3 totals 12 residues. Unmatched junction bases numbered 3, after V lost 8 bases and J lost 3 bases. Here the CDR3 reads CASGDSDYGYTF. The CDR3, as DNA: TGTGCCAGCGGGGACAGTGACTATGGCTACACCTTC.